This section outlines one T cell receptor beta chain sequence together with its context. This sample is drawn from a study of blood T cell repertoires in COVID-19. Germline CDR1 reads SGHNT; CDR2 reads YYREEE (reference sequence). This CDR3 spans 16 amino acids. Trimming removed 0 bases from V and 5 bases from J; junction bases left unmatched: 7. Some clones are missing from TCRdb's copy, which holds only in-frame ones; the method was immunoSEQ multiplex PCR. The table has over 10,000 clones, approximately 72% seen once; the top ten hold 40% to 45%. This chain connects TRBV5-4 to TRBJ2-3, with 9 bases lining up with TRBD2. This TCR was sampled from a woman over 75 with acute or convalescent COVID-19. What was sequenced was peripheral blood. This CDR3 is CASSLEGGLARDTQYF. The CDR3, as DNA: TGTGCCAGCAGCTTGGAGGGGGGACTAGCACGAGATACGCAGTATTTT.